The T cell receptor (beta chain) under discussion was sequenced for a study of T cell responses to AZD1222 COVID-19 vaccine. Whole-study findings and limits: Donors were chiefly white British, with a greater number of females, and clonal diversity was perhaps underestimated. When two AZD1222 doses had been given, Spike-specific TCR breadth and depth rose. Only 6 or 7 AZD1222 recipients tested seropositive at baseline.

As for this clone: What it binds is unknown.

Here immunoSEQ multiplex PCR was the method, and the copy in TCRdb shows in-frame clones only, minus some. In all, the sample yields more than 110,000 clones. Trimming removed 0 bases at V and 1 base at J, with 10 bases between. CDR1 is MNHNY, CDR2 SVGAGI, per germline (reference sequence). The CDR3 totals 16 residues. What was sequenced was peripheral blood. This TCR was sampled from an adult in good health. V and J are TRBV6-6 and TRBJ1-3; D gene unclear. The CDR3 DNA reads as TGTGCCAGCAGTTACTCGTCTGGAGGATCTGGAAACACCATATATTTT. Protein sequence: CASSYSSGGSGNTIYF.